Sequencing of this T cell receptor (beta chain) was carried out in a study of cytomegalovirus exposure and HLA in healthy donors listed by TCRdb under 2017. Regarding the complete study: An earlier analysis of approximately 600 of the donors reported roughly 300 Gb of sequence data and some 120 million unique TCR beta sequences from about 200 million T cells. The study combined high-throughput TCR immunosequencing, statistical association of individual TCRs with disease status, and machine learning to predict cytomegalovirus infection status. In an earlier analysis of 587 of the donors, high-throughput TCR beta sequencing was used to judge whether each TCR beta V gene segment behaved as functional or pseudogenic. The number of donors typed differed by locus, with 629-630 for A, B, C, DRB1 and DQB1, around 520 for DQA1, about 610 for DPA1, and some 440 for DPB1. A separate validation cohort of 100 to 150 different subjects was used in addition to the roughly 720-subject first cohort. Both class I and class II loci were covered by HLA typing, at four-digit resolution. A later analysis re-examined previously published TCR beta repertoires from about 670 donors and added high-resolution HLA genotyping to investigate patterns of TCR occurrence. A later genetic analysis took genome-wide SNP genotypes for about 55% of the 666 donors and used that subset as a discovery cohort. The genetic ancestry cluster associated with self-reported Caucasian donors included 81% of the roughly 400 genotyped donors. Rather than using new phenotypic data, the later analysis identified candidate immune exposures from TCR beta sequences and from how often those sequences occurred across donors. The study aimed to test whether cataloging public T cell receptors could reveal signatures of past pathogen exposure. About 330 gigabases of sequencing data and around 88 million unique TCR sequences made up an early release that covered around 640 HLA-typed donors. Alongside the repertoire data, information on donor age, sex, ethnicity and CMV serostatus was compiled. A handful of DR-DQ haplotypes were handled as single units for association and clustering because linkage in the cohort was strong. On average, around 240,000 unique TCR beta nucleotide sequences were sequenced per donor among 398 genotyped donors of the cohort, with roughly 18% of those sequences being non-productive. The study used immunosequencing to profile the T cell repertoires of about 670 subjects and linked those repertoires to cytomegalovirus serostatus. All discovery cohort repertoires had been generated using a single sequencing platform. Results and caveats for the whole study, not just this receptor: Immune exposure information for the cohort was limited to CMV serostatus. According to a later analysis, TCR association rates differed among HLA loci, with DRB1 alleles showing the most associated TCRs and HLA-C alleles showing the fewest. In both the original and validation cohorts, the classifier was reported to diagnose cytomegalovirus status with high specificity and sensitivity. A cluster of highly shared sequence variants was judged likely to represent a technical artifact of the sequencing pipeline. Because counts were too low, about 18 rarely observed V segments, including chromosome 9 orphons, were left out of the earlier analysis of roughly 600 of the donors. A later analysis found that most CMV-associated TCR beta chains appeared HLA-restricted, with HLA associations seemingly driven largely by CMV exposure. The authors suggested that the approach could potentially be generalized to other disease states and immunological phenotypes. Compared with the approximately 720-donor mean, donors in an Asian-associated ancestry cluster had fewer N-insertions in productive TCRs, according to a later genetic analysis. Specific HLA alleles were associated with 15,000 to 20,000 TCR beta sequences at a false discovery rate of 0.05 in a later analysis. Because the 87-base-pair reads could not distinguish some IMGT-functional V segments, including TRBV6-2 and TRBV6-3, those segments were excluded. In the study, 150 to 200 TCR beta chains were listed as associated with cytomegalovirus. A few of the identified cytomegalovirus-associated TCR beta chains were confirmed in vitro to be specific for cytomegalovirus antigens. When HLA alleles, especially DR and DQ, strongly co-occurred, TCR associations were difficult to assign to individual alleles. In an earlier analysis of about 600 of the donors, most TCR beta V segments appeared in productive rearrangements about 87% or about 30% of the time, broadly matching IMGT annotations. A further reported finding was that TCR beta sequences accurately predicted the HLA-A and HLA-B alleles for most subjects in the first cohort. In a later genetic analysis, a missense DCLRE1C variant was associated with V-gene and J-gene trimming of TCR beta chains, and the association was replicated in an independent cohort. While some public TCRs were present in many individuals, most TCR sequences turned up only very rarely across donors. Correlated functional status among segregating V segments might be attributable to linkage disequilibrium, but an unknown experimental factor could not be ruled out. Presence/absence analyses assumed roughly uniform sequencing depth across donors, an assumption that may not hold. In a later analysis, HLA-associated TCR beta chains were found to be more clonally expanded and to have lower generation probabilities than equally common non-associated chains. Because HLA typing was missing for some donors at each locus, association tests included only the typed subset. Several of the top co-occurrence clusters appeared to be linked to parvovirus B19, influenza, CMV and Epstein-Barr virus, according to a later analysis. This cohort had only TCR beta chains sequenced, and the lack of alpha or paired-chain data limited which features could be detected.

In total, approximately 690 healthy bone marrow donors made up the cohort. At the time of sampling, every cohort member was nominally healthy, though immune exposures that went unrecorded were likely present. The donor tested CMV seronegative and was one of the 352 seronegative cohort members. A peripheral blood sample was collected from each donor, and TCR beta sequencing was performed on peripheral blood mononuclear cells. The Qiagen DNeasy Blood Extraction Kit was used to extract genomic DNA from the blood cell samples. The CDR3, from cysteine to phenylalanine, totals 13 residues. CDR3 DNA only is kept here, 39 bases in frame from base 1. V gives up 1 base and J gives up 7 bases, and the segment between their germline ends measures 13 bases. Per the germline V gene (reference sequence), GTSNPN is the CDR1 and SVGIG is the CDR2. The method was the immunoSEQ multiplex PCR assay. A mixture of 60 forward primers for TCR Vbeta segments and 13 reverse primers for TCR Jbeta segments was used in the multiplex PCR. A multiplex PCR assay on genomic DNA amplified the CDR3 region of rearranged TCR beta genes. On the Illumina HiSeq System, the amplified TCR beta libraries were sequenced as 87-base-pair reads. The published analysis was carried out like this. A later analysis tallied 80 million to 95 million unique TCR beta chains across the 550 to 850 repertoires, and 10 million to 11 million of those chains were shared by two or more donors. To remove PCR and sequencing errors, raw reads were error-corrected and collapsed into unique sequences using a nearest-neighbor algorithm that merged closely related sequences. V, D and J gene segments were assigned by aligning CDR3 sequences to IMGT reference sequences. For a sequence to be retained, at least a six-nucleotide match to both a V gene segment and a J gene segment was required. A rearrangement was called productive if the CDR3 had no stop codons and remained in frame with V and J, and every other rearrangement was called non-productive. Following IMGT convention, CDR3 was defined as the stretch from the second conserved V-encoded cysteine to the conserved J-encoded phenylalanine. Sequences without an unambiguous match to a single V gene segment were excluded from the earlier analysis of 500 to 700 of the donors. An earlier analysis of 500 to 600 of the donors classified V segments as functional when productive rearrangements were above 56.7% and as segregating when the standard deviation between donors was above 5%. A statistical classification framework was built for diagnosing cytomegalovirus status from the catalog of TCR beta chain sequences. V and J gene assignment, in a later analysis, came from comparing TCR nucleotide sequences with IMGT/GENE-DB human TR gene sequences. A later analysis assigned CDR3 sequences and most-parsimonious VDJ recombination scenarios with the TCRdist pipeline. A later analysis defined each TCR beta chain by its CDR3 amino acid sequence plus V-gene family, and excluded reads lacking a unique V-gene family. In a later analysis, 450 to 600 highly shared, low-generation-probability nucleotide sequences were removed to address suspected cross-contamination and a sequencing artifact. A later analysis calculated a clonal expansion index for each public chain from normalized within-repertoire ranks of inferred template counts. In a later analysis, generation probabilities were computed using a VDJ recombination model fitted to out-of-frame rearrangements, and the results were checked against IGoR. Hypergeometric tests were used in a later analysis to score TCR-TCR, TCR-HLA and TCR-CMV co-occurrence, with a repertoire-size bias correction applied to the TCR pairs. False discovery rates were estimated in a later analysis by permuting HLA or CMV assignments 20 times. In a later analysis, co-occurring TCRs were grouped using DBSCAN, with TCRdist sequence similarity added in when clustering inside HLA-allele-positive subsets. Repertoires with fewer than 30,000 or more than 120,000 public chains, plus five repertoires with anomalous nucleotide sharing, were excluded from co-occurrence clustering. This is the immuneACCESS table as TCRdb keeps it, with only in-frame sequences that have V and J called. A part of the clones is gone; compared with another copy, unresolved V genes explain less than half, and the rest is unexplained. V, J and clone size were drawn from that table, and D and trimming were deduced from the DNA. The sample records around 140,000 clones, more than 60% of which are singletons. Together, the top ten hold approximately 1.5% of the sample.

Comments on this clone: Its antigen is still unknown. Qualities for individual bases were not recorded, and no much larger clone is one base off.

The sequencing input was PBMCs. The chain was built from TRBV30 and TRBJ1-1; the D gene assignment is ambiguous. The sequence was collected from a woman aged 18-29 years in good health and CMV-seronegative. The nucleotide sequence is TGTGCCTGGAGTGACCGGGAGGTAAATGAAGCTTTCTTT. The encoded protein is CAWSDREVNEAFF.